Below are 20 T cell receptor beta chains sequenced from a single sample in a study of cytomegalovirus exposure and HLA in healthy donors. Primers: 60 Vbeta forward and 13 Jbeta reverse. The assay was immunoSEQ multiplex PCR, and TCRdb's table has in-frame clones only and misses some. The sample has approximately 88,000 clones, about 80% seen once. The sequencing sample was made of PBMCs. The receptors derive from a male donor in good health and CMV-seronegative.

This clone turned up a few times. The chain links TRBV5-8 to TRBJ2-7, with TRBD1 identical over 8 bases. Germline V lookup: CDR1 SGHTS, CDR2 YDEGEE. After removal of 4 bases from V and 4 bases from J, the junction contained 1 base not matched to a gene. The CDR3 is 12 amino acids. This chain's CDR3 is CASSRDRYEQYF. Written as DNA, the CDR3 is TGTGCCAGCAGCCGGGACAGGTACGAGCAGTACTTC.

The chain carries TRBV2 and TRBJ1-3; D possibly corresponds to TRBD1 (5 bases). Germline loops: CDR1 SNHLY, CDR2 FYNNEI. Trimming pared 8 bases from V and 4 bases from J, leaving 18 bases between. The CDR3 runs 15 residues. The CDR3 protein is CASDDSGVGGNTIYF. DNA for the CDR3: TGTGCCAGCGACGACAGTGGGGTTGGCGGAAACACCATATATTTT.

This clone was seen a single time. J is TRBJ1-1 and V is TRBV19, with 9 bases lining up with TRBD1. With 8 bases clipped from V and 4 bases from J, the junction kept 5 bases outside the gene matches. Germline assignment: CDR1 LNHDA and CDR2 SQIVND (reference sequence). The CDR3 is 13 amino acids. The chain's CDR3 is CASYRGRSTEAFF. The CDR3, as DNA: TGTGCCAGTTACAGGGGGCGAAGCACTGAAGCTTTCTTT.

The CDR3 loop reads CASSLDRVDTDTQYF. CDR3 coding DNA: TGTGCCAGCAGCTTGGACAGGGTTGACACAGATACGCAGTATTTT. The rearrangement uses TRBV7-6 and TRBJ2-3, with 8 bases fitting TRBD1. The CDR3 is 15 amino acids. The V segment lost 3 bases and the J segment 2 bases; nucleotides outside the gene matches: 4. Germline V gives CDR1 SGHVS, CDR2 FNYEAQ.

V gene TRBV9 combines with J gene TRBJ1-1, with 8 nucleotides matching TRBD1. Unmatched junction bases numbered 5, after V lost 4 bases and J lost 0 bases. The CDR3 is made up of 15 amino acids. The V gene's germline CDR1 is SGDLS and CDR2 YYNGEE. The CDR3 coding sequence is TGTGCCAGCAGCACCTCGACAGGGGTGAACACTGAAGCTTTCTTT. Protein product: CASSTSTGVNTEAFF.

The chain recombines TRBV6-1 with TRBJ2-1, with TRBD1 as a possible D gene (5 bases). Germline-derived CDR1 and CDR2 are MNHNS and SASEGT. CDR3 size: 13 residues. V shed 7 bases and J shed 7 bases, with 14 bases lying between them. The CDR3: CASIARVENEQFF. The CDR3 DNA follows: TGTGCCAGCATAGCCAGGGTCGAAAATGAGCAGTTCTTC.

The chain carries TRBV15 and TRBJ2-2; D is perhaps TRBD2 (11 bases). Germline CDR1 is LNHNV and CDR2 is YYDKDF (reference sequence). Trimming shortened V by 3 bases and J by 1 base, and 24 bases separated the two germline ends. The CDR3 totals 20 residues. CDR3 nucleotides: TGTGCCACCAGCAGCCGGACAGGGGGACTAGCGGAACAGAACACCGGGGAGCTGTTTTTT. It is translated as CATSSRTGGLAEQNTGELFF.

The chain carries TRBV19 and TRBJ2-2; 9 nucleotides align to TRBD2. The CDR3 has 18 amino acids. V lost 6 bases and J lost 6; bases outside the gene matches: 17. Looked up from germline, CDR1 is LNHDA and CDR2 is SQIVND (reference sequence). In DNA form, the CDR3 reads TGTGCCAGTAGACTAACTAGAGCGGGGGGCCTACTTTCCGGGGAGCTGTTTTTT. This translates into CASRLTRAGGLLSGELFF.

V usage is TRBV5-1 and J usage is TRBJ2-1, with D tentatively TRBD1 (6 bases). The CDR3 contains 17 residues. Between the trimmed V and J ends, which lost 3 bases and 0 bases, there was a span of 16 bases. CDR1 SGHRS and CDR2 YFSETQ come from the germline V gene. CDR3: CASSSLLRGSSYNEQFF. The CDR3 DNA is TGCGCCAGCAGCTCGCTTCTGAGGGGGAGCTCCTACAATGAGCAGTTCTTC.

The chain carries TRBV19 and TRBJ1-2; tentative D call: TRBD1 (6 bases). Trimming took 1 base from V and 0 from J, leaving 6 bases between them. This CDR3 region has 14 residues. Germline values: CDR1 LNHDA, CDR2 SQIVND (reference sequence). The CDR3, as DNA: TGTGCCAGTAGTATAGCAGGGGCTAACTATGGCTACACCTTC. Amino acids: CASSIAGANYGYTF.

The chain is built from TRBV4-3 and TRBJ1-4; weak D call: TRBD1 (6 bases). CDR1 is LGHNA and CDR2 is YSLEER in the germline V gene. Trimming pared 1 base from V and 8 bases from J, leaving 11 bases between. The CDR3 is made up of 14 amino acids. CDR3 bases: TGCGCCAGCAGCCAAGGGGACAAGGACGAAAAACTGTTTTTT. This gives the protein CASSQGDKDEKLFF.

The V gene is TRBV7-2, the J gene TRBJ1-1; D remains unclear. The CDR3 length is 14 residues. V was shortened by 1 base and J by 0 bases, with 6 bases between the two germline ends. Germline V gives CDR1 SGHTA, CDR2 FQGNSA. CDR3 region: CASSLGQVNTEAFF. CDR3 bases: TGTGCCAGCAGCTTAGGCCAGGTGAACACTGAAGCTTTCTTT.

V gene TRBV19 combines with J gene TRBJ2-7, with 7 bases that match TRBD1. V dropped 3 bases and J dropped 2; count of bases not matched to a gene: 4. The CDR3 consists of 14 residues. Germline CDR1 LNHDA, CDR2 SQIVND (reference sequence). The CDR3 sequence: CASSITGEPYEQYF. CDR3 DNA sequence: TGTGCCAGTAGTATTACAGGGGAACCCTACGAGCAGTACTTC.

This clone was observed a few times. The chain couples TRBV10-3 to TRBJ2-1; weak D call: TRBD2 (5 bases). CDR1 ENHRY and CDR2 SYGVKD come from the germline V gene. CDR3 length: 16 residues. V lost 4 bases, J lost 0 bases, and 13 bases lay in between. CDR3 sequence (DNA): TGTGCCATCAGTGTAAACCGGGAATACTCCTACAATGAGCAGTTCTTC. Translation gives CAISVNREYSYNEQFF.

In this sample, this clone turned up once. CDR3 bases: TGTGCCATCAGGACAGGGGGATTCACAGATACGCAGTATTTT. The encoded protein is CAIRTGGFTDTQYF. J is TRBJ2-3 and V is TRBV10-3, with TRBD1 identical over 9 bases. Per germline, CDR1 ENHRY and CDR2 SYGVKD. Trimming cost V 6 bases and J 2 bases; bases outside gene matches: 3. The CDR3 extends over 14 amino acids.

In its sample, this clone was seen a few times. The chain recombines TRBV28 with TRBJ1-1; TRBD1 matches at 12 bases. J lost 4 bases, V lost 5 bases, and 14 bases had no gene match. CDR1 is MDHEN, CDR2 SYDVKM, per germline. This CDR3 has 18 amino acids. CDR3 in DNA: TGTGCCAGCAGTCCAACTCCGGGACAGGGGGCGAGGGGCACTGAAGCTTTCTTT. Translation gives CASSPTPGQGARGTEAFF.

The V call is TRBV2, the J call TRBJ2-6, with a weak D call TRBD2 (5 bases). CDR1 SNHLY and CDR2 FYNNEI come from the germline V gene. This CDR3 contains 16 residues. V lost 3 bases, J lost 0 bases, and 9 bases lay in between. CDR3 nucleotide sequence: TGTGCCAGCAGTGATCTAGGGAGCTCTGGGGCCAACGTCCTGACTTTC. Residues: CASSDLGSSGANVLTF.

This chain connects TRBV21-1 to TRBJ2-2; TRBD2 is taken as the D call from the table, unchecked against the DNA. TRBV21-1 is a pseudogene. The CDR3 is 12 residues long. CDR3 residues: CAPKRGSGELFF. The CDR3 DNA sequence: TGTGCCCCTAAGAGAGGTTCCGGGGAGCTGTTTTTT.

Ten or more counts support this clone. The chain carries TRBV2 and TRBJ2-7; TRBD2 matches at 11 bases. V trimming: 5 bases; J trimming: 7 bases; junction bases outside the gene matches: 4. The CDR3 runs to 13 residues. Germline V gives CDR1 SNHLY, CDR2 FYNNEI. This CDR3 reads CASSRLAGNEQYF. The CDR3 DNA reads TGTGCCAGCAGTCGACTAGCGGGAAATGAGCAGTACTTC.

The chain combines TRBV2 with TRBJ2-3; 14 positions agree with TRBD2. Germline V gene lookup returns CDR1 SNHLY and CDR2 FYNNEI. The CDR3 is 18 amino acids. V shed 5 bases and J 1 base; nucleotides not matched to a gene: 8. The CDR3 sequence is CASSRLAGGREGTDTQYF. The CDR3 bases are TGTGCCAGCAGTAGACTAGCGGGAGGGCGAGAGGGCACAGATACGCAGTATTTT.